The clone carrying this T cell receptor beta chain was seen a single time. Germline CDR1 and CDR2: LGHNA and YSLEER. The CDR3 consists of 17 residues. V lost 3 bases and J lost 0, with 15 bases in between. This specimen comes from a study of blood T cell repertoires in COVID-19. Study-level information: From the United States, Italy and Spain came samples of acute and convalescent COVID-19. Sources were T cells, B-cell-depleted T cells, or PBMCs; the material itself was cDNA or gDNA.

Original methodology: Reference gene primer amplification gave estimated nucleated cell counts. TCRdb's table, derived via immunoSEQ multiplex PCR, lists solely in-frame clones and lacks some. V, J and clone size reflect that table, while D and trimming were determined from the DNA. Among a few hundred thousand clones, less than 90% were seen once, and the ten largest hold about 4.8%. Either two negative PCRs, clearance, or symptom resolution qualified Cohort 3 donors as recovered. The rearrangement links TRBV4-3 to TRBJ1-3; no clear D gene. Sequenced material: PBMCs or T cells enriched from blood (not recorded which). This TCR came from a woman aged 50 to 60 who had recovered from COVID-19. The CDR3: CASSHTVNSISGNTIYF. The CDR3 nucleotides read TGCGCCAGCAGCCATACAGTGAATTCTATCTCTGGAAACACCATATATTTT.